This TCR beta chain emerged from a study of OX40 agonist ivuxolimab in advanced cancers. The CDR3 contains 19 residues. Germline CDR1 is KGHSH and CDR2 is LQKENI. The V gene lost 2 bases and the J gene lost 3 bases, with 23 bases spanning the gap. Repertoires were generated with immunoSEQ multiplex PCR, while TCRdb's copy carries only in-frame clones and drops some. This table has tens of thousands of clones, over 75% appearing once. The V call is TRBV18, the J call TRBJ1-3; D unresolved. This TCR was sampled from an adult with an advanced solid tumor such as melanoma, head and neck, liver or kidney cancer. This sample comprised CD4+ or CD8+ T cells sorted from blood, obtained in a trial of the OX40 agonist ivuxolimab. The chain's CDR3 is CASSPFLPETQHFGNTIYF. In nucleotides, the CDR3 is TGTGCCAGCTCACCATTCCTCCCGGAGACGCAACACTTTGGAAACACCATATATTTT.